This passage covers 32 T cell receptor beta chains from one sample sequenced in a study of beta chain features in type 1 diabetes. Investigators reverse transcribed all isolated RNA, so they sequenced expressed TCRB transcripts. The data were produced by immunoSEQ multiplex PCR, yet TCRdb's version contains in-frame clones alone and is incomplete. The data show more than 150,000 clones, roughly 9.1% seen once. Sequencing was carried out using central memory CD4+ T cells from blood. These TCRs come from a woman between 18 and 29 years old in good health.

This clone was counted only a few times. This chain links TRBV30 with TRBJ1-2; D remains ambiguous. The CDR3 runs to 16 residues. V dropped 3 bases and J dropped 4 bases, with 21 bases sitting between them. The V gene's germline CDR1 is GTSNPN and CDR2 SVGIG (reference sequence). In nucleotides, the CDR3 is TGTGCCTGGAGGGGAAGGCGCGGGTCGGGCGTCTATGGCTACACCTTC. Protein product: CAWRGRRGSGVYGYTF.

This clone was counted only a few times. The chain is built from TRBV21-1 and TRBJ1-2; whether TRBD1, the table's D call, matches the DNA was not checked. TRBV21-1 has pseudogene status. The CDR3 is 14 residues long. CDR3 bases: TGTGCCAGCAATCACAGGGCGCGGAGGTATGGCTACACCTTC. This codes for CASNHRARRYGYTF.

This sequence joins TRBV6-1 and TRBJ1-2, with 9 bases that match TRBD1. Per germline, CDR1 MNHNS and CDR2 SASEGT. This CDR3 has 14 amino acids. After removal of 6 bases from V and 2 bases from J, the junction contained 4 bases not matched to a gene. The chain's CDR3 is CASRAGQGNYGYTF. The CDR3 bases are TGTGCCAGCAGGGCCGGACAGGGGAACTATGGCTACACCTTC.

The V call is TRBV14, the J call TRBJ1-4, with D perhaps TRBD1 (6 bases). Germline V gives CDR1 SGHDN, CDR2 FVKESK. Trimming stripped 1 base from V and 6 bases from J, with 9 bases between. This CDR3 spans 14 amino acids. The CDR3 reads CASSQAGHHEKLFF. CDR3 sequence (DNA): TGTGCCAGCAGCCAAGCGGGACACCATGAAAAACTGTTTTTT.

As DNA, the CDR3 is TGTGCCAGCAGCGTTTCGACTAGCGGGAGCGGGGAGACCCAGTACTTC. Translating gives CASSVSTSGSGETQYF. The rearrangement links TRBV9 to TRBJ2-5, with 12 nucleotides matching TRBD2. This CDR3 has 16 amino acids. The junction had 7 bases not matched to a gene; V was cut back by 2 bases and J by 5 bases. Germline V gene sequence: CDR1 SGDLS, CDR2 YYNGEE.

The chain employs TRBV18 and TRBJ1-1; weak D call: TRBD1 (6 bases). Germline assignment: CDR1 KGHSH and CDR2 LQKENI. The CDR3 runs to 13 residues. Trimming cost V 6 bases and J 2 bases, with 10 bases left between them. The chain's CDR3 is CASSQGHNTEAFF. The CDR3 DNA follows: TGTGCCAGCTCCCAGGGGCATAACACTGAAGCTTTCTTT.

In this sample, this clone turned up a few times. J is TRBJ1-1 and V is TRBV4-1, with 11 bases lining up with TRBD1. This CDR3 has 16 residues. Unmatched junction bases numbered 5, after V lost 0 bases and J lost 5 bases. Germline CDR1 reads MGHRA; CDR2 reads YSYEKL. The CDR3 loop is CASSQERTGGWTEAFF. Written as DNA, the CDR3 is TGCGCCAGCAGCCAAGAAAGGACAGGGGGCTGGACTGAAGCTTTCTTT.

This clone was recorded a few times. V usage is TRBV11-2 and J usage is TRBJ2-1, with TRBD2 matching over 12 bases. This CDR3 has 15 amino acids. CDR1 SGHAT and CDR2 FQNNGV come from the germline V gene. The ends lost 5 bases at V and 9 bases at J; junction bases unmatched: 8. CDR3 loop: CASSADSSGRGEQFF. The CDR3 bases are TGTGCCAGCAGCGCTGACTCTAGCGGGAGGGGTGAGCAGTTCTTC.

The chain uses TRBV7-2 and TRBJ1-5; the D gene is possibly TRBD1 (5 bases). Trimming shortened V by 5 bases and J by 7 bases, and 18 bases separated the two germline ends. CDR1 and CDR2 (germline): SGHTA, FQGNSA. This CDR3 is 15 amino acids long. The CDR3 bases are TGTGCCAGCAGCATCTGGGACGGGAGTGGGCAGCCCCAGCATTTT. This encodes CASSIWDGSGQPQHF.

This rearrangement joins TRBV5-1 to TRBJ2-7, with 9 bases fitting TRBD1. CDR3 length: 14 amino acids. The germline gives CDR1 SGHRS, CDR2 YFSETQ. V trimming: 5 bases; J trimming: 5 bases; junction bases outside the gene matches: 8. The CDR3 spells CASSSGQGFDEQYF. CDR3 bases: TGCGCCAGCAGTTCGGGACAGGGATTCGACGAGCAGTACTTC.

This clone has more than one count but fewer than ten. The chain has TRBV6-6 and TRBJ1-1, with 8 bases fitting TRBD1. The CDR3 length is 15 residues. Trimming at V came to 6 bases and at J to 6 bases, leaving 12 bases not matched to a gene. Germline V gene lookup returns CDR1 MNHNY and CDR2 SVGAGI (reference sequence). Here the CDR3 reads CASRPPTGVVAEAFF. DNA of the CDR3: TGTGCCAGCAGACCTCCGACAGGGGTGGTCGCTGAAGCTTTCTTT.

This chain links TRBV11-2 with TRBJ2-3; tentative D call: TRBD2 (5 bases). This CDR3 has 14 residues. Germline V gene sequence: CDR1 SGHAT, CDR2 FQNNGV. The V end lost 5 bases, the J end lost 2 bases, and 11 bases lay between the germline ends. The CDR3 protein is CASSLGLNTDTQYF. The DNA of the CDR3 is TGTGCCAGCAGCCTCGGACTTAACACAGATACGCAGTATTTT.

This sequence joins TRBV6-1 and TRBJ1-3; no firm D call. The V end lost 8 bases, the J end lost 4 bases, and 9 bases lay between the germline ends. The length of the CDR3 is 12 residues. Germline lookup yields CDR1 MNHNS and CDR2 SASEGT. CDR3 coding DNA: TGTGCCAGCTCCTTAGAGGGAAACACCATATATTTT. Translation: CASSLEGNTIYF.

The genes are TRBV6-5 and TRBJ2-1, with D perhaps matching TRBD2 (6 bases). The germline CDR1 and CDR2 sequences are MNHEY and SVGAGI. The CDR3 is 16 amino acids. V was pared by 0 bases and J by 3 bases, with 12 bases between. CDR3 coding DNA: TGTGCCAGCAGTTACTCGACTGGACTACTCTACAATGAGCAGTTCTTC. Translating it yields CASSYSTGLLYNEQFF.

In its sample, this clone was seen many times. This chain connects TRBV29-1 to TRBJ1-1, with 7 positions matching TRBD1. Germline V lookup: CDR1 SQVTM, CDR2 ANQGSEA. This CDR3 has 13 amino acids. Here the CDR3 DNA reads TGCAGTGCGATCCGAGGCAGGGGGACTGAAGCTTTCTTT. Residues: CSAIRGRGTEAFF.

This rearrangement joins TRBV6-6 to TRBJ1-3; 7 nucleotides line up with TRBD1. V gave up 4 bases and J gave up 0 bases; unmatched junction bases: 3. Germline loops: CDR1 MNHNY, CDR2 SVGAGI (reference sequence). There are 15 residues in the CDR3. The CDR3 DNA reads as TGTGCCAGCAGTTTCGACAGGGCCTCTGGAAACACCATATATTTT. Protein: CASSFDRASGNTIYF.

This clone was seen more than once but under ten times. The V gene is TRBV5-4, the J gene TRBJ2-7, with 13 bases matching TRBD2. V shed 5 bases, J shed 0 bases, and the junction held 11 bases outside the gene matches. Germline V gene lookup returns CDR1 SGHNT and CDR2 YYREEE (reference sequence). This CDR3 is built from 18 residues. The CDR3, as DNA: TGTGCCAGCAGTCCTCCGGGACTAGCGGGGCCGAGCTCCTACGAGCAGTACTTC. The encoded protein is CASSPPGLAGPSSYEQYF.

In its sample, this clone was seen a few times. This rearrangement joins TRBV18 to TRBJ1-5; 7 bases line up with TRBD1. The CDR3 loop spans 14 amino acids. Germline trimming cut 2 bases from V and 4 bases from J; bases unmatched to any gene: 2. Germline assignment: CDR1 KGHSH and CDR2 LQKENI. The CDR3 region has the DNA TGTGCCAGCTCACCAGGGGACAGAAATCAGCCCCAGCATTTT. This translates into CASSPGDRNQPQHF.

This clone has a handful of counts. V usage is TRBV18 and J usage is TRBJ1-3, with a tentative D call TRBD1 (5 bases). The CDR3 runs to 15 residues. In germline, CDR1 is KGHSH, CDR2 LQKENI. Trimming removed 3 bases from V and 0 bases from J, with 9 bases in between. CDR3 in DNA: TGTGCCAGCTCACCTTCGACAGCCTCTGGAAACACCATATATTTT. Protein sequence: CASSPSTASGNTIYF.

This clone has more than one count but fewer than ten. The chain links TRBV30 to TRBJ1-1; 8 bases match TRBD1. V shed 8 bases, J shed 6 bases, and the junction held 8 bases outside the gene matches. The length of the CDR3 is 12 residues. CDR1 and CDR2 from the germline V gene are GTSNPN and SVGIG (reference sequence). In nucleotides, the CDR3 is TGTGCCGGATGGACAGGGCGGCCTGAAGCTTTCTTT. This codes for CAGWTGRPEAFF.

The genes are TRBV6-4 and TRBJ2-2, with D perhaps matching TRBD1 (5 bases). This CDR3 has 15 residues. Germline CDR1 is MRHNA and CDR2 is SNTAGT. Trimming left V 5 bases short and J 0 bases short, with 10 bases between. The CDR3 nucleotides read TGTGCCAGCAGTCTAGGGGCATCGAACACCGGGGAGCTGTTTTTT. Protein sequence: CASSLGASNTGELFF.

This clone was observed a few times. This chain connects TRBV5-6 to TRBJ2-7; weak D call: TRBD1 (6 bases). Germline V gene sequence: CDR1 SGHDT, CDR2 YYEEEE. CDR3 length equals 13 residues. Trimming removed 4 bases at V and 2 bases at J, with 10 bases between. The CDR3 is CASSGGLTYEQYF. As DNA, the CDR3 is TGTGCCAGCAGCGGGGGCCTAACCTACGAGCAGTACTTC. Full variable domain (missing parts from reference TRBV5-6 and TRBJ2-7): DAGVTQSPTHLIKTRGQQVTLRCSPKSGHDTVSWYQQALGQGPQFIFQYYEEEERQRGNFPDRFSGHQFPNYSSELNVNALLLGDSALYLCASSGGLTYEQYFGPGTRLTVT.

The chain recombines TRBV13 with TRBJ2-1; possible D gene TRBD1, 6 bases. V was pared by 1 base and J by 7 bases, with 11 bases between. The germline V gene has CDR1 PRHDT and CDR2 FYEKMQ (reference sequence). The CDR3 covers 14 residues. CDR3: CASSLEVQGNEQFF. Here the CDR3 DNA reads TGTGCCAGCAGCTTAGAGGTACAGGGAAATGAGCAGTTCTTC. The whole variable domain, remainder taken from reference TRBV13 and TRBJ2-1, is AAGVIQSPRHLIKEKRETATLKCYPIPRHDTVYWYQQGPGQDPQFLISFYEKMQSDKGSIPDRFSAQQFSDYHSELNMSSLELGDSALYFCASSLEVQGNEQFFGPGTRLTVL.

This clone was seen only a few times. The CDR3 region is CASSVGTSFYNEQFF. The CDR3 bases are TGTGCCAGCAGCGTAGGGACTAGCTTCTACAATGAGCAGTTCTTC. V usage is TRBV9 and J usage is TRBJ2-1, with 8 bases lining up with TRBD2. The CDR3 consists of 15 residues. With V trimmed by 0 bases and J by 3 bases, 2 bases remained unmatched. Germline V gene data show CDR1 as SGDLS and CDR2 as YYNGEE. Using reference TRBV9 and TRBJ2-1 for the parts outside the CDR3, the full variable domain is DSGVTQTPKHLITATGQRVTLRCSPRSGDLSVYWYQQSLDQGLQFLIQYYNGEERAKGNILERFSAQQFPDLHSELNLSSLELGDSALYFCASSVGTSFYNEQFFGPGTRLTVL.

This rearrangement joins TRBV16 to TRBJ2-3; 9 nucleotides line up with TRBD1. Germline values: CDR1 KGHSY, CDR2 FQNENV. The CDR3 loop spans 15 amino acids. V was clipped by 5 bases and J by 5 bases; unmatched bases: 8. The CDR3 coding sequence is TGTGCCAGCAGCGTGGACAGGGGTTATGGAGATACGCAGTATTTT. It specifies CASSVDRGYGDTQYF.

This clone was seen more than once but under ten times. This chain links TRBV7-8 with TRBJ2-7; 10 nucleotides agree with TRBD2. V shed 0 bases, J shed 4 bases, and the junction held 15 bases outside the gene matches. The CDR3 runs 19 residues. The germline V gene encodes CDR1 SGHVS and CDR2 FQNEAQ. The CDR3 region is CASSLAAPGTSVLSYEQYF. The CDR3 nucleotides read TGTGCCAGCAGCTTAGCCGCACCGGGGACTAGCGTTTTGAGTTACGAGCAGTACTTC.

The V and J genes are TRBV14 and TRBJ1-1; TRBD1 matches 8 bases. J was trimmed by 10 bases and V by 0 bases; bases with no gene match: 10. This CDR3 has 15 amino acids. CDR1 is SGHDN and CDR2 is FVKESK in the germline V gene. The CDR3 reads CASSQDLVGQARAFF. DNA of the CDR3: TGTGCCAGCAGCCAAGATTTAGTGGGACAGGCGAGAGCTTTCTTT.

The CDR3 here is CASNPGKYPTTFF. DNA for the CDR3: TGTGCCAGCAACCCCGGGAAATATCCAACGACTTTCTTT. V gene TRBV6-1 combines with J gene TRBJ1-1; no clear D. Germline loops: CDR1 MNHNS, CDR2 SASEGT. V was pared by 7 bases and J by 12 bases, with 21 bases between. This CDR3 region has 13 residues.

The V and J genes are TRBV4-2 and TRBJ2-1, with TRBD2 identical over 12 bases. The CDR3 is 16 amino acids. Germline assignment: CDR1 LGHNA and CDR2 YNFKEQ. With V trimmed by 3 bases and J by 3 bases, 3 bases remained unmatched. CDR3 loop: CASSHGGLAGYNEQFF. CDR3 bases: TGTGCCAGCAGCCATGGGGGACTAGCGGGCTACAATGAGCAGTTCTTC.

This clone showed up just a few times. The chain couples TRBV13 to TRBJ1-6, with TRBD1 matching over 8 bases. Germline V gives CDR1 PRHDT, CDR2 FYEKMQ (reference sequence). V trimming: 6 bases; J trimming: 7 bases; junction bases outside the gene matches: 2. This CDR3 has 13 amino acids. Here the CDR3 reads CASRDRVNSPLHF. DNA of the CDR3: TGTGCCAGCAGGGACAGGGTGAATTCACCCCTCCACTTT.

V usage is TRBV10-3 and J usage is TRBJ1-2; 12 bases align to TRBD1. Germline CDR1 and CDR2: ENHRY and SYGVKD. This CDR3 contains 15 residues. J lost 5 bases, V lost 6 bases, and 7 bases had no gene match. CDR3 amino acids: CAIRSGTGGNYGYTF. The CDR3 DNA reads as TGTGCCATCAGGTCCGGGACAGGGGGCAATTATGGCTACACCTTC.

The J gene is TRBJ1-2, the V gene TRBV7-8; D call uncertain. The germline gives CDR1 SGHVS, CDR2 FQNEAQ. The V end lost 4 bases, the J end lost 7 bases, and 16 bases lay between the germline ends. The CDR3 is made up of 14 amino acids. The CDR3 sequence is CASSSRRFDSGYTF. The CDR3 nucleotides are TGTGCCAGCAGCTCTAGAAGATTTGACTCTGGCTACACCTTC.